The entry below gives a single T cell receptor (beta chain) sequence along with its context. This sample was taken from a study of blood T cell repertoires in COVID-19. Turning to the study itself: Sites in the United States, Italy and Spain provided acute and convalescent COVID-19 samples. The analysed material was cDNA or gDNA that came from T cells, B-cell-depleted T cells, or PBMCs.

Original processing methods: Nucleated cell counts were estimated from reference gene primer amplification. Sequenced by immunoSEQ multiplex PCR; TCRdb stores in-frame clones only, minus some. V and J calls and clone size are copied from that table; D and trimming were computed from the DNA. The sample has a few hundred thousand clones, 85% seen once. Trimming removed 2 bases from V and 3 bases from J; junction bases left unmatched: 7. This CDR3 is 15 amino acids long. CDR1 and CDR2 (germline): LNHDA, SQIVND (reference sequence). This chain joins TRBV19 and TRBJ2-7; the match to TRBD1 covers 7 bases. The clonotype originates from a woman under 30 with acute or convalescent COVID-19. Sequenced input: peripheral blood. DNA of the CDR3: TGTGCCAGTAGTATACCCGGGACAGACTTCTACGAGCAGTACTTC. The encoded protein is CASSIPGTDFYEQYF.